This T cell receptor (beta chain) was captured by sequencing in a study of T cell repertoires in cytomegalovirus infection. About this clonotype itself: What it recognizes is unknown.

The CDR3 covers 14 residues. With 6 bases removed from V and 1 base from J, the gap between germline ends came to 10 bases. The germline CDR1 and CDR2 sequences are MNHNS and SASEGT. TCRdb processed the reads anew with MiXCR; each CDR3 protein has one entry. The table records about 770,000 distinct CDR3 sequences, under 35% of them present only once. V gene TRBV6-1 combines with J gene TRBJ1-5, with no clear D. The sequencing used cultured CD8+ T cells from PBMCs, collected from culture after CMV antigen stimulation. The receptor comes from a human donor in good health (CMV status not recorded). Some clones in this sample may be carry-over from other donors' samples. CDR3 sequence reads: CASRKGMSNQPQHF. The CDR3 DNA sequence: TGTGCCAGCAGGAAAGGTATGAGCAATCAGCCCCAGCATTTT.